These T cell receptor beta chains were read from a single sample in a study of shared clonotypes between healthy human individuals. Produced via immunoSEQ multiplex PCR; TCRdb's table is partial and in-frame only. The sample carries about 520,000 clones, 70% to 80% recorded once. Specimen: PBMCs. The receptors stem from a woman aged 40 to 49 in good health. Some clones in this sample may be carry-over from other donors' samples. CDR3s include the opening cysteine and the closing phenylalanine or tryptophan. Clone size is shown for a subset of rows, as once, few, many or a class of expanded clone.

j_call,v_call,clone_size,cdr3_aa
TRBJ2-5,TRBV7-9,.,CASSKGLKETQYF
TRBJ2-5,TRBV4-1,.,CASSLLPRGLAGLETQYF
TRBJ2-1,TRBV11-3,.,CASSSSFGGAHYNEQFF
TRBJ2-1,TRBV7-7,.,CASSVGLAGNNEQFF
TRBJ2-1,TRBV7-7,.,CASSKRQGWEQFF
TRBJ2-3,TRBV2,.,CASSSMFGTDTQYF
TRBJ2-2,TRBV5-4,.,CASSTYRTSGRTGELFF
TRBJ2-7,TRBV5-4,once,CASSLGPVDPYEQYF
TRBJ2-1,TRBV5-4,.,CASSLESGSMDEQFF
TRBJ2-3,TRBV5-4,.,CASSSRLAGGKDTQYF
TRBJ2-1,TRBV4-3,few,CASSQDGGYNEQFF
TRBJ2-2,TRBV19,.,CASKGDTGELFF
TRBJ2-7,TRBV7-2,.,CASSPAGGFEYEQYF
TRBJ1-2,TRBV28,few,CASRIPHDRGLGYTF
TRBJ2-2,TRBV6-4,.,CASESAGTGELFF
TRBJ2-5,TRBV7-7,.,CASSFAVAGGGETQYF
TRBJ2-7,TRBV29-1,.,CSVDTRGQAYEQYF
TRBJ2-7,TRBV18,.,CASSYSGSASYEQYF
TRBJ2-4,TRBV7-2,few,CASSYSQLGIQYF
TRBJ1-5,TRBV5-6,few,CASSPSQAFNQPQHF
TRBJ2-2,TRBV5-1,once,CASSFFRQGGTGELFF
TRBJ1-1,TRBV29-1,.,CSAEGGAFF
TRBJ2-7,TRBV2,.,CASSRGLADYEQYF
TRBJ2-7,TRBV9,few,CASSVGIYPYEQYF
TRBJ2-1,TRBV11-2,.,CASSPSGSSYNEQFF
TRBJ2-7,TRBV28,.,CASNAGLYEQYF
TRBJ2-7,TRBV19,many,CASSLTGNSYEQYF
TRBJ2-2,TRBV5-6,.,CASSFRDRNTGELFF
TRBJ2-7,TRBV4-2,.,CASSQDLDLAGGYEQYF
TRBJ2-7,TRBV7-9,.,CASSFGQVASYEQYF
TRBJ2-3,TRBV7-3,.,CASSSGGGQNTQYF
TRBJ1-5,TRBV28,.,CASGQYSNQPQHF
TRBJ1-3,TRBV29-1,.,CSARPTGDDGNTIYF
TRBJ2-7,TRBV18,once,CASSPPSTEYEQYF
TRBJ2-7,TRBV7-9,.,CASSLVGGYEQYF
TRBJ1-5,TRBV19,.,CASSPRGVGNQPQHF
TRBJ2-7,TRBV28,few,CASRSGGSYEQYF
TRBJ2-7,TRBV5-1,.,CASSLSETSEQYF
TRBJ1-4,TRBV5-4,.,CASSQGGGADNEKLFF
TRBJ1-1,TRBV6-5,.,CASSYGGQLNTEAFF
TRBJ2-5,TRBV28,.,CASSRRLPGEETQYF
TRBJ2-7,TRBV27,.,CASHKGGDWYEQYF
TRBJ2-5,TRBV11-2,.,CASSRGGRTQETRYF
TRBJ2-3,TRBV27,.,CASSLMGFGTDTQYF
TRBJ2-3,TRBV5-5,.,CASSYTAGVVDTQYF
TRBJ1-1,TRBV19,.,CASSPRTGNEAFF
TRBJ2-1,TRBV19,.,CASSIQGRHNEQFF
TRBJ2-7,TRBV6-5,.,CASSYSQGAYEQYF
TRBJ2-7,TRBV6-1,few,CASGWGTTSYEQYF
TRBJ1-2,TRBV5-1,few,CASSLDRGVYGYTF
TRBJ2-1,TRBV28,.,CASSGIEGDYNEQFF
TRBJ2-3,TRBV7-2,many,CASSLSGGLDTQYF
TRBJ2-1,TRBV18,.,CASSPPPGQGSLNEQFF
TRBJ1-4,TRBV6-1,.,CASRQSKEANEKLFF
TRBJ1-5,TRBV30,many,CAWSSDSNQPQHF
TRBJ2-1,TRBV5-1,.,CASSFGGSSYNEQFF
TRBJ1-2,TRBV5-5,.,CASSWGTANANYGYTF
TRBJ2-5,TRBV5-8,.,CASSLVALLLKTQYF
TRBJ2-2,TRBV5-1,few,CASSIEATGELFF
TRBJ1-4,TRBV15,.,CATSNQDSLNEKLFF